This TCR beta chain appears in the sequencing data of a study of monozygotic twins with inflammatory bowel disease. CDR1 and CDR2 (germline): DFQATT, SNEGSKA (reference sequence). This CDR3 has 15 residues. About this clonotype itself: What it binds is unknown.

General study points: Relative clonotype sharing with others was diminished in IBD patients versus healthy twins, particularly with disease activity.

Across eight separate reactions for each sample, cDNA was made. The template switching step added UMIs that contained a 6-nucleotide sample barcode. TCRdb re-called the 5' RACE reads and catalogs CDR3 proteins one per entry, DNA excluded. The ten most abundant clones cover 2.4% of a sample with 150,000 to 200,000 distinct CDR3 sequences. The sequence was obtained from a human donor with ulcerative colitis or Crohn's disease, or a healthy co-twin of an affected twin (not recorded which). Sequenced sample: blood. The rearrangement uses TRBV20-1 and TRBJ1-5; with no DNA, the TCRdb D assignment of TRBD1 cannot be verified. CDR3 sequence reads: CSARGTGGRDQPQHF.